This TCR beta chain was retrieved from a study of T cells after yellow fever vaccination (dated by TCRdb to about 2019). About the study as a whole: Libraries from fractions with low cell numbers were prepared with the SMART-Seq v4 Ultra Low Input RNA kit. Bulk TCR alpha and beta repertoires were sequenced longitudinally to track T-cell clones before and after primary and booster YFV17D yellow fever vaccination. The cohort comprised two healthy male donors, one aged 18 to 30 and one aged 30 to 39 years. Blood was collected at multiple timepoints before and after primary and secondary immunization, and bulk PBMC replicates and cell subsets were isolated. Points the paper makes about the study in general: Compared with the primary T-cell response, the secondary T-cell response was faster but weaker, reaching its peak on day 5 rather than on day 15. Computational filtering was required because FACS-sorted repertoires could contain abundant contaminating clonotypes from the bulk population. After the booster, most of the clones that had expanded following primary vaccination were detected again (just under 97% of CD4 and roughly 88% of CD8), which suggests that memory was broadly maintained. Because the study included only a couple of donors, the extent to which the findings can be generalized is limited. A small fraction of clonotypes showed up in both the CD4 and CD8 compartments, probably as a result of convergent recombination.

From the germline V gene, CDR1 is SGHRS and CDR2 is YFSETQ. The V and J ends are trimmed by 4 bases and 8 bases, leaving 18 bases between them. Spanning cysteine to phenylalanine, the CDR3 consists of 14 amino acids. This entry keeps only the CDR3 DNA: 42 bases, framed from base 1. The treatment or condition label corresponds to: live attenuated yellow fever vaccine strain. At each blood-draw timepoint, two biological replicates of bulk PBMCs were collected. PBMCs were isolated from peripheral blood using a standard Ficoll-Paque protocol. RNA was extracted with TriZol from bulk PBMCs, CD4 and CD8 fractions, and dextramer-positive and dextramer-negative fractions. This clonotype showed up just a few times. Its antigen is not yet known. The record has no base qualities; no much larger clone is one base away. TCR cDNA was synthesized by 5'RACE template switching, through which a universal primer site and unique molecular identifiers were introduced. cDNA synthesis was primed from both the TCR alpha and TCR beta constant segments. Library amplification used two PCR steps, and the second PCR step added sample barcodes and sequencing adapters. Sequencing of the libraries was done on either Illumina HiSeq 2500 (2x100 bp) or NovaSeq (2x150 bp). In the paper's pipeline: MIGEC was used to demultiplex reads and collapse the reads into UMI consensus sequences, and MiXCR was used for V(D)J alignment. Using edgeR on replicate PBMC samples, clonotypes were called vaccine-responding if FDR was below 0.01 and the log2 fold change was above 5 up to day 15. Each bulk clonotype was labeled CD4 or CD8 based on which sequenced repertoire, CD4 or CD8, contained the clonotype at higher abundance. The public reads were reanalyzed by TCRdb: fastp trimming at Q25, MiXCR alignment, in-frame beta chains only. Identical CDR3 proteins give one entry, which carries the most common genes and DNA. In this record, the V and J calls reflect TCRdb's handling and not the investigators' own analysis. The sample profile shows under 600,000 distinct CDR3 sequences; roughly 22% of them were found once. In total, the top ten clones hold less than 20% of the sample.

The source was PBMCs, collected roughly 20 days after the first yellow fever vaccination. This receptor was taken from a man aged 18 to 30 who received the YFV17D yellow fever vaccine. Recombination linked TRBV5-1 to TRBJ1-2; TRBD1 is a weak D gene call, 5 bases matching. The bases read TGCGCCAGCAGCCCGGGAGGGGACGGTCAGGGCTACACCTTC. Its protein product is CASSPGGDGQGYTF. Outside the CDR3, residues come from the reference TRBV5-1 and TRBJ1-2 proteins, so the full variable domain is: KAGVTQTPRYLIKTRGQQVTLSCSPISGHRSVSWYQQTPGQGLQFLFEYFSETQRNKGNFPGRFSGRQFSNSRSEMNVSTLELGDSALYLCASSPGGDGQGYTFGSGTRLTVV.